This note documents a single TCR beta chain sequence. The target antigen is unknown. Between the trimmed V and J ends, which lost 0 bases and 6 bases, there was a span of 10 bases. This CDR3 is 15 amino acids long. In germline, CDR1 is SGDLS, CDR2 YYNGEE. Sequenced by immunoSEQ multiplex PCR; TCRdb stores in-frame clones only, minus some. The table lists 55,000 to 75,000 clones, more than 85% of them singletons. The data were obtained in a study of resident and recirculating memory T cells in vitiligo. Study at large: Each patient gave two lesional and two nonlesional epidermal shave biopsies, plus PBMCs. Whole samples, not sorted cells, were homogenized and used for genomic DNA extraction. Findings and limits, study-wide: Different lesions suggested infiltration by different T cell clones.

Anyone treated within the previous three months was excluded. The sequence came from a male donor with vitiligo. This chain uses TRBV9 with TRBJ1-6; the D is unclear. Sequenced material: blood. The CDR3 nucleotides read TGTGCCAGCAGCGTAGACACAGCTGTTAATTCACCCCTCCACTTT. Translation: CASSVDTAVNSPLHF.